Included here is one TCR beta chain sequence, with context. Its specificity is not known. The sample comes from a study of T-cell memory formation after mild COVID-19. For the study at large: Each donor largely had its own TCR clusters.

Barcoded TCR alpha and TCR beta cDNA libraries with UMIs came from 5'RACE using constant-segment primers. TCRdb called the 5' RACE reads again in MiXCR, with one record for every CDR3 protein. The data show about 270,000 distinct CDR3 sequences, roughly a sixth seen once. Regarding the study as a whole: The authors did not confirm SARS-CoV-2 specificity of second-wave clones peaking day 37. Memory sampled before infection contained some responding clones, suggesting cross-reactive memory joined.

This CDR3 has 14 amino acids. Trimming cost V 5 bases and J 7 bases, with 17 bases left between them. In germline, CDR1 is SGHVS, CDR2 FQNEAQ. The receptor's source is a man aged 18 to 29 who had mild COVID-19 (a few samples of this study predate the infection). Cell type and time point are not known. Sample: PBMCs or a T cell subset sorted from them (not recorded which). The V call is TRBV7-8, the J call TRBJ1-2; no firm D call. The CDR3, as DNA: TGTGCCAGCAGCCCCGGACGGGCAGCCTCTGGCTACACCTTC. Translating gives CASSPGRAASGYTF.